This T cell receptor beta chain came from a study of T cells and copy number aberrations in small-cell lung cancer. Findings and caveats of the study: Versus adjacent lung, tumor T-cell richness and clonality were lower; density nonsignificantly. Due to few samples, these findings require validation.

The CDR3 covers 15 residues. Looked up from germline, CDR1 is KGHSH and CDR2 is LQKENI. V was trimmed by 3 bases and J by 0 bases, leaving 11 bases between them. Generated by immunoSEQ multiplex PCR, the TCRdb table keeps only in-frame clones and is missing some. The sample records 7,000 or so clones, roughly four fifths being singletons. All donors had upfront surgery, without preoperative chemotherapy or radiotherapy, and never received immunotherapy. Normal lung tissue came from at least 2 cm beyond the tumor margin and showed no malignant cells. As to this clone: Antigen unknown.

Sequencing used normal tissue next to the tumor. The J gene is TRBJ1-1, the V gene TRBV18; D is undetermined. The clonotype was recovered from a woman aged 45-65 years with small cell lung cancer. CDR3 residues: CASSPNSALNTEAFF. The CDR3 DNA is TGTGCCAGCTCACCTAACTCAGCCCTGAACACTGAAGCTTTCTTT.